The 12 T cell receptor beta chains presented below share a single source sample, sequenced in a study of CXCR3 chemokines and chemotherapy response in bladder cancer (dated by TCRdb to the early 2020s). Library preparation employed PCR. Sequencing was carried out with an Illumina HiSeq 2500. The public sequencing data were trimmed at Q25 with fastp and processed into clonotypes with MiXCR by TCRdb, which kept only in-frame beta chains. Identical CDR3 proteins give one entry, which carries the most common genes and DNA. The sample table records more than 4,000 distinct CDR3 sequences; roughly an eighth of these occur just once. Under 14% of the sample comes from the top ten. This material was acquired from a patient whose treatment included neoadjuvant chemotherapy. The receptors derive from a human donor with bladder cancer that responded to neoadjuvant chemotherapy.

In its sample, this clonotype was seen many times. The chain uses TRBV20-1 and TRBJ2-7, with D hard to call. From germline, CDR1 is DFQATT and CDR2 SNEGSKA (reference sequence). V dropped 7 bases and J dropped 2 bases, with 12 bases sitting between them. There are 12 residues in the CDR3. CDR3 DNA: TGCAGTGTCCACAGCAGCGCCTACGAGCAGTACTTC. Its protein product is CSVHSSAYEQYF.

This clonotype is medium-sized. The rearrangement links TRBV27 to TRBJ2-1, with 10 bases lining up with TRBD1. The CDR3 loop spans 14 amino acids. In germline, CDR1 is MNHEY, CDR2 SMNVEV (reference sequence). Trimming removed 5 bases from V and 7 bases from J; junction bases left unmatched: 5. CDR3 nucleotide sequence: TGTGCCAGCAGTGCCGGGACAGGGGAGAATGAGCAGTTCTTC. Translation: CASSAGTGENEQFF.

This clonotype was detected only once. This chain links TRBV4-1 with TRBJ2-3; D is ambiguous. V dropped 4 bases and J dropped 3 bases, with 14 bases sitting between them. CDR1 is MGHRA and CDR2 is YSYEKL in the germline V gene. The CDR3 loop spans 15 amino acids. CDR3 protein: CASSPGWGETDTQYF. For the CDR3, the DNA is TGCGCCAGCAGCCCTGGTTGGGGTGAGACAGATACGCAGTATTTT.

Within the sample, this clonotype is medium-sized. This rearrangement joins TRBV7-2 to TRBJ2-7; the D is unclear. V lost 0 bases and J 0 bases, leaving 6 bases between the germline ends. The CDR3 covers 14 residues. Germline V lookup: CDR1 SGHTA, CDR2 FQGNSA. CDR3 protein: CASSLAAGSYEQYF. For the CDR3, the DNA is TGTGCCAGCAGCTTAGCGGCTGGCTCCTACGAGCAGTACTTC.

Sample share makes this clonotype medium-sized (0.01 to 0.1%). J is TRBJ2-1 and V is TRBV19; the match to TRBD2 covers 9 bases. V lost 3 bases to trimming and J lost 7 bases; unmatched junction nucleotides: 7. CDR3 size: 15 residues. Per germline, CDR1 LNHDA and CDR2 SQIVND (reference sequence). CDR3 in amino acids: CASSMWTSEENEQFF. As DNA, the CDR3 is TGTGCCAGTAGTATGTGGACTAGCGAGGAAAATGAGCAGTTCTTC.

This clonotype ranks as medium-sized. The rearrangement joins TRBV6-1 to TRBJ1-5; 10 bases are a match to TRBD1. CDR1 is MNHNS and CDR2 is SASEGT in the germline V gene. The CDR3 has 14 amino acids. Germline trimming cut 6 bases from V and 7 bases from J; bases unmatched to any gene: 6. In DNA form, the CDR3 reads TGTGCCAGCAGGGGGACAGGGGAAGGGCAGCCCCAGCATTTT. Amino acid sequence: CASRGTGEGQPQHF.

By sample share, this clonotype is medium-sized. The chain recombines TRBV10-3 with TRBJ2-1; no reliable D call. Germline V gives CDR1 ENHRY, CDR2 SYGVKD. This CDR3 has 12 residues. The V end was cut by 2 bases, the J end by 8 bases, with 7 bases between. The CDR3 loop reads CAISELGHEQFF. The CDR3 DNA reads TGTGCCATCAGTGAGCTGGGCCATGAGCAGTTCTTC.

This clonotype was recorded at least ten times. This rearrangement joins TRBV15 to TRBJ2-7; TRBD1 matches 11 bases. This CDR3 is built from 15 residues. Germline V CDR1 and CDR2: LNHNV, YYDKDF (reference sequence). V lost 5 bases to trimming and J lost 2 bases; unmatched junction nucleotides: 5. The CDR3 loop reads CATSGPGQGAYEQYF. The CDR3 DNA reads TGTGCCACCAGCGGGCCGGGACAGGGGGCCTACGAGCAGTACTTC.

Relative to its sample, this clonotype is medium-sized. The genes are TRBV6-2 or TRBV6-3 and TRBJ2-1, with D unclear. Germline values: CDR1 MNHEY, CDR2 SVGEGT. The CDR3 sequence is 14 residues long. V was shortened by 6 bases and J by 3 bases, with 12 bases between the two germline ends. The CDR3 coding sequence is TGTGCCAGCAGCGAAAGCAAAGGCTACAATGAGCAGTTCTTC. Its translation: CASSESKGYNEQFF.

By proportion, this clonotype is medium-sized. The chain has TRBV18 and TRBJ2-6; no reliable D call. The V end lost 6 bases, the J end lost 1 base, and 1 base lay between the germline ends. Germline CDR1 and CDR2: KGHSH and LQKENI. This CDR3 spans 12 amino acids. DNA of the CDR3: TGTGCCAGCTCTTCTGGGGCCAACGTCCTGACTTTC. Its protein product is CASSSGANVLTF.

This clonotype was seen repeatedly, ten times or more. The V and J genes are TRBV30 and TRBJ2-7, with D possibly being TRBD1 or TRBD2 (5 bases each). Trimming shortened V by 2 bases and J by 1 base, and 12 bases separated the two germline ends. Germline-derived CDR1 and CDR2 are GTSNPN and SVGIG (reference sequence). CDR3 size: 14 residues. This chain's CDR3 is CAWSFGALSYEQYF. DNA for the CDR3: TGTGCCTGGAGTTTCGGGGCTCTTTCCTACGAGCAGTACTTC.

This clonotype is medium-sized (0.01 to 0.1%). The chain has TRBV27 and TRBJ1-1; possible D gene TRBD1, 6 bases. Trimming stripped 5 bases from V and 1 base from J, with 14 bases between. The length of the CDR3 is 15 residues. The germline V gene encodes CDR1 MNHEY and CDR2 SMNVEV (reference sequence). The CDR3 DNA reads TGTGCCAGCAGTGGCCAACAGGGAAGGAACACTGAAGCTTTCTTT. This translates into CASSGQQGRNTEAFF.